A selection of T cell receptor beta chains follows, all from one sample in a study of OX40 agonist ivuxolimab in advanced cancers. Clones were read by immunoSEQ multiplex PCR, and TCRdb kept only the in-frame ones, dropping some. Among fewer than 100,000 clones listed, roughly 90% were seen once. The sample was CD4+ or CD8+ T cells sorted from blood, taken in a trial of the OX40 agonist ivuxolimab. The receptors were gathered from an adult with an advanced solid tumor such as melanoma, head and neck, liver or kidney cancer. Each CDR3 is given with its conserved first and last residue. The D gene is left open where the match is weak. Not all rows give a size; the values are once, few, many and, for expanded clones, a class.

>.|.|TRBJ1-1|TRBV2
CASSVVSGRAFF
TGTGCCAGCAGTGTAGTGTCAGGTAGAGCTTTCTTT
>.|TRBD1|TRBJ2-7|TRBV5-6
CASSTTGAHEQYF
TGTGCCAGCAGCACGACAGGGGCACACGAGCAGTACTTC
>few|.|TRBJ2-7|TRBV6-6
CASSRRGITYEQYF
TGTGCCAGCAGCCGCAGGGGCATCACCTACGAGCAGTACTTC
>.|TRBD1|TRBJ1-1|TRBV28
CASTLEGQGFTEAFF
TGTGCCAGCACCTTGGAGGGACAGGGGTTTACTGAAGCTTTCTTT
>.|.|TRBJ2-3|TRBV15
CATSSRYTQYF
TGTGCCACCAGCAGTAGATATACGCAGTATTTT
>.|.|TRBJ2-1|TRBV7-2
CASSLGGGFEQFF
TGTGCCAGCAGCTTAGGAGGCGGTTTCGAGCAGTTCTTC
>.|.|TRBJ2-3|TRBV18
CASSPLQEDTQYF
TGTGCCAGCTCACCATTGCAGGAGGATACGCAGTATTTT
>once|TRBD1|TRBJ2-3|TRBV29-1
CSVRTGARDTQYF
TGCAGCGTTCGGACAGGGGCAAGGGATACGCAGTATTTT
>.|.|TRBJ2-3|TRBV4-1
CASSRGISLPISTDTQYF
TGCGCCAGCAGCCGAGGGATTTCCCTACCAATTAGCACAGATACGCAGTATTTT
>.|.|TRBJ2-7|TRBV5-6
CASSLEYLVGYEQYF
TGTGCCAGCAGCTTGGAATACTTGGTGGGCTACGAGCAGTACTTC
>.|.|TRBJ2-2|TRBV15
CATSRGRFSTGELFF
TGTGCCACCAGCAGGGGTCGGTTTAGCACCGGGGAGCTGTTTTTT
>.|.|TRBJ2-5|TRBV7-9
CASSLGRTYQETQYF
TGTGCCAGCAGCTTGGGCAGGACGTACCAAGAGACCCAGTACTTC
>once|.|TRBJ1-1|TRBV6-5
CASSWAGNTEAFF
TGTGCCAGCAGTTGGGCTGGGAACACTGAAGCTTTCTTT
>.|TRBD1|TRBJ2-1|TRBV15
CATSTDRPEGQFF
TGTGCCACCAGTACGGACAGGCCCGAGGGGCAGTTCTTC
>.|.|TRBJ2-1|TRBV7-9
CAINEQFF
TGTGCGATTAATGAGCAGTTCTTC
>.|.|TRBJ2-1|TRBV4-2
CASSRIGVYSYNEQFF
TGTGCCAGCAGCCGCATAGGGGTTTACTCATACAATGAGCAGTTCTTC
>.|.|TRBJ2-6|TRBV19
CASSSVGSGANVLTF
TGTGCCAGTAGTTCAGTCGGCTCTGGGGCCAACGTCCTGACTTTC
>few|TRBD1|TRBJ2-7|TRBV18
CASSPGQNEQYF
TGTGCCAGCTCACCGGGACAGAACGAGCAGTACTTC
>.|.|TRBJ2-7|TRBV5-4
CASSLDRAYEQYF
TGTGCCAGCAGCTTGGACAGGGCCTACGAGCAGTACTTC
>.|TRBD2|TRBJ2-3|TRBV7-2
CASSRGLAGLRRDTQYF
TGTGCCAGCAGCCGGGGACTAGCGGGGCTGCGTAGGGATACGCAGTATTTT
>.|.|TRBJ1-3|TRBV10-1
CASSESGSGNTIYF
TGCGCCAGCAGTGAGTCGGGCTCTGGAAACACCATATATTTT
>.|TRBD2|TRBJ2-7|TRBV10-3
CAISESPASGVYEQYF
TGTGCCATCAGTGAGTCGCCGGCTAGCGGCGTCTACGAGCAGTACTTC
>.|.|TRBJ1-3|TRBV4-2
CASSQEYGQSSGNTIYF
TGTGCCAGCAGCCAAGAGTATGGACAGAGCTCTGGAAACACCATATATTTT
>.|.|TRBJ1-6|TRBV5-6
CASSFKDSPLHF
TGTGCCAGCAGCTTTAAGGATTCACCCCTCCACTTT
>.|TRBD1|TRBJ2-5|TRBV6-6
CASRGQGETQYF
TGTGCCAGCAGGGGACAGGGGGAGACCCAGTACTTC
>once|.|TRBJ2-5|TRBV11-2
CASSSRWDNEVKTQYF
TGTGCCAGCAGCTCGAGGTGGGACAACGAGGTAAAGACCCAGTACTTC
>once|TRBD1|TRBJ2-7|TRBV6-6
CASSLLGQGGIYEQYF
TGTGCCAGCAGCCTACTGGGACAGGGTGGAATCTACGAGCAGTACTTC
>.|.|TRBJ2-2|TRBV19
CASSIGGTYTGELFF
TGTGCCAGTAGTATAGGTGGAACCTACACCGGGGAGCTGTTTTTT
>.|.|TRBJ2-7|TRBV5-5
CASSFSRYEQYF
TGTGCCAGCAGCTTCTCCAGATACGAGCAGTACTTC
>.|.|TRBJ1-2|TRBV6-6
CASSYAGDFGYTF
TGTGCCAGCAGTTACGCAGGGGATTTTGGCTACACCTTC
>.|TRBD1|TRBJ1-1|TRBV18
CASSPSGGGTEAFF
TGTGCCAGCTCACCATCAGGGGGGGGGACTGAAGCTTTCTTT
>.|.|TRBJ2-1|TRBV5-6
CASSLGLGDEQFF
TGTGCCAGCAGCTTGGGGCTCGGGGATGAGCAGTTCTTC
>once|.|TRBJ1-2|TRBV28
CASSLGHSLKGYTF
TGTGCCAGCAGTTTGGGACACTCATTGAAGGGCTACACCTTC
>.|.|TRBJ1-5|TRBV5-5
CASSFSLDYQPQHF
TGTGCCAGCAGCTTTAGTCTGGATTATCAGCCCCAGCATTTT
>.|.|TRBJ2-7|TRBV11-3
CASSLLGASEQYF
TGTGCCAGCAGCTTGTTGGGGGCGAGCGAGCAGTACTTC
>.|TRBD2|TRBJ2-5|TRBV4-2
CASSQDGSGGETQYF
TGTGCCAGCAGCCAAGATGGGAGCGGGGGGGAGACCCAGTACTTC
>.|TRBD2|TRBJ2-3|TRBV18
CASSPTSGGYTDTQYF
TGTGCCAGCTCCCCCACTAGCGGGGGTTACACAGATACGCAGTATTTT
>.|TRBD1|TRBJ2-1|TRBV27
CASSSYRGLGEQFF
TGTGCCAGCAGTAGCTACAGGGGGCTAGGGGAGCAGTTCTTC
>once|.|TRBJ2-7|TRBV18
CASSPGVSEANEQYF
TGTGCCAGCTCACCGGGGGTATCCGAGGCTAACGAGCAGTACTTC
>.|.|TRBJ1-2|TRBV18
CASSGRAQGYGYTF
TGTGCCAGCTCGGGTCGGGCACAGGGTTATGGCTACACCTTC
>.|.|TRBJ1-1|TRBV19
CASSIVANTEAFF
TGTGCCAGTAGTATAGTGGCAAACACTGAAGCTTTCTTT
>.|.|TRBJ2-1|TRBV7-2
CASSLRANEQFF
TGTGCCAGCAGCTTACGAGCCAATGAGCAGTTCTTC
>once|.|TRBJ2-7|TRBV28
CASRLQGSSSYEQYF
TGTGCCAGCAGGCTACAGGGCTCCAGCTCCTACGAGCAGTACTTC
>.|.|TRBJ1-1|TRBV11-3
CASSLGAEAFF
TGTGCCAGCAGCTTAGGGGCTGAAGCTTTCTTT
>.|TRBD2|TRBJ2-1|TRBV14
CASSPRMSSGIYDEQFF
TGTGCCAGCAGCCCAAGGATGTCTAGCGGGATTTACGATGAGCAGTTCTTC
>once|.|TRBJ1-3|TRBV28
CASRTSGNTIYF
TGTGCCAGCAGGACCTCTGGAAACACCATATATTTT
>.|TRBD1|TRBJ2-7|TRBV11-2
CASSRDRESNEQYF
TGTGCCAGCAGCCGGGACAGGGAGTCCAACGAGCAGTACTTC
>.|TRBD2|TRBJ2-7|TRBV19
CASSIRSSGALGEQYF
TGTGCCAGTAGTATTCGGTCTAGCGGGGCCCTTGGGGAGCAGTACTTC
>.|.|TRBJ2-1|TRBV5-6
CASSLIYEQFF
TGTGCCAGCAGCTTAATCTATGAGCAGTTCTTC
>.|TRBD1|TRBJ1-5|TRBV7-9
CASSLLAGGTQHF
TGTGCCAGCAGCTTACTAGCAGGGGGGACCCAGCATTTT
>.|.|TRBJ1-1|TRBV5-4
CASSPPGRQAFF
TGTGCCAGCAGCCCACCGGGCAGGCAGGCTTTCTTT
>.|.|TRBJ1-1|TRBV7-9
CASSFSRGEAFF
TGTGCCAGCAGCTTCTCCAGGGGTGAAGCTTTCTTT
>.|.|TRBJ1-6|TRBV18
CASSLSGSINSPLHF
TGTGCCAGCTCTCTCTCCGGGTCTATTAATTCACCCCTCCACTTT